This TCR beta chain is from a study of blood T cell repertoires in COVID-19. Study overall: T cells, B-cell-depleted T cells, or PBMCs provided the cDNA or gDNA that served as material.

This CDR3 spans 14 amino acids. Germline V gives CDR1 LGHDT, CDR2 YNNKEL (reference sequence). The ends lost 4 bases at V and 6 bases at J; junction bases unmatched: 3. The protocol was immunoSEQ multiplex PCR, while the TCRdb copy is restricted to in-frame clones and leaves out a portion. The table has 150,000 to 170,000 clones, 65% to 90% seen once. The receptor was derived from a woman in her sixties with COVID-19, enrolled during active disease. V is TRBV3-1 (or the pseudogene TRBV3-2) and J is TRBJ2-1; 10 positions agree with TRBD1. Sequencing input: peripheral blood. CDR3 in DNA: TGTGCCAGCAGCCGCCGGACAGGGGGCAATGAGCAGTTCTTC. Protein: CASSRRTGGNEQFF.